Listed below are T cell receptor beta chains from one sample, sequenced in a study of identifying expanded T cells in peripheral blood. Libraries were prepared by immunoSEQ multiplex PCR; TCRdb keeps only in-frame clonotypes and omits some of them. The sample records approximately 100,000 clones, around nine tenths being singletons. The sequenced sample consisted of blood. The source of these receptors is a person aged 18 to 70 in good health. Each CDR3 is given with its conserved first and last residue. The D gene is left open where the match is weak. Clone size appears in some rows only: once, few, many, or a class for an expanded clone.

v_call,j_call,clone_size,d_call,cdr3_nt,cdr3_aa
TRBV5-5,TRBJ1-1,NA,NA,TGTGCCAGCAGCCAGGGACAAGCGAACACTGAAGCTTTCTTT,CASSQGQANTEAFF
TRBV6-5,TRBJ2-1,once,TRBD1,TGTGCCAGCACCCCGGGACAGGGGGTCGATGAGCAGTTCTTC,CASTPGQGVDEQFF
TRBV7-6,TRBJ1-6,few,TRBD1,TGTGCCAGCAGCAATAGTTCAGGGGGTGCTTCACCCCTCCACTTT,CASSNSSGGASPLHF
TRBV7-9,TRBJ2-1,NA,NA,TGTGCCAGCAGCTTACTGGGCGGTGAGCAGTTCTTC,CASSLLGGEQFF
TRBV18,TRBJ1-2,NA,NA,TGTGCCAGCTCACCCGGGCCCAACGGACAGCGCTACACCTTC,CASSPGPNGQRYTF
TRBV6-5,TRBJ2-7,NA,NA,TGTGCCAGCAGTTATAGGGTTGGGGACGAGCAGTACTTC,CASSYRVGDEQYF
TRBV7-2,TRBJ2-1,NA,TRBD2,TGTGCCAGCAGCTTAGTGCCTAGCGGGGGCAATGAGCAGTTCTTC,CASSLVPSGGNEQFF
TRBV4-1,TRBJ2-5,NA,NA,TGCGCCAGCAGCCAAGATCCGGGTCTGGGGGAGACCCAGTACTTC,CASSQDPGLGETQYF
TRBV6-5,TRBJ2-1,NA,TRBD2,TGTGCCAGTGGCCGGGGGGGGAGTGAGCAGTTCTTC,CASGRGGSEQFF
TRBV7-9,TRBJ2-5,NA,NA,TGTGCCAGCAGCTTAGATGAGACCCAGTACTTC,CASSLDETQYF
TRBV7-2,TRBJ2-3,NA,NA,TGTGCCAGCAGCTCGGACAGCCCAGGGACGCAGTATTTT,CASSSDSPGTQYF
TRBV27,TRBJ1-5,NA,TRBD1,TGTGCCAGCAGTTTAAGGGGGACAGTCCATCAGCCCCAGCATTTT,CASSLRGTVHQPQHF
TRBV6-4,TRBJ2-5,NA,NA,TGTGCCAGCAACGGCGAGGGGAGATGGGAGACCCAGTACTTC,CASNGEGRWETQYF
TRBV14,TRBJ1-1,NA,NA,TGTGCCAGCAGCCAAGAGGCAAAGGGTCGTAAAGCTTTCTTT,CASSQEAKGRKAFF
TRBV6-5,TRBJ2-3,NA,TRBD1,TGTGCCAGCAGGCAGGGGGCACTGGCAGATACGCAGTATTTT,CASRQGALADTQYF
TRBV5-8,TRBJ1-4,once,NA,TGTGCCAGCAGCTTGTTTCGATGGGAAGGGGATGAAAAACTGTTTTTT,CASSLFRWEGDEKLFF
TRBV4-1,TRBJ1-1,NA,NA,TGCGCCAGCAGCCGACAGGAGAACCTGAACACTGAAGCTTTCTTT,CASSRQENLNTEAFF